This entry is about one T cell receptor (beta chain). Ten or more counts support this clone. Its recognized antigen is unknown. No much larger clone exists at a distance of one base, and base qualities are not known. From a lookup of the germline V gene (reference sequence), CDR1 and CDR2 are SEHNR and FQNEAQ. The CDR3 contains 13 residues, cysteine and phenylalanine counted. Only the CDR3 part of the read is kept: 39 bases, read in frame from the first base. The V end loses 3 bases and the J end loses 1 base, and a stretch of 6 bases separates them. TCRbeta CDR3 regions were amplified from genomic DNA by means of the immunoSEQ Assay, a bias-controlled multiplex PCR. In the paper's pipeline: The number of nucleated cells in each sample was estimated from the amplification of reference gene primers within the assay. To quantify the absolute abundance of each unique TCRbeta CDR3 rearrangement, sequence reads were collapsed and filtered. For each sample, productive Simpson clonality was calculated by taking the square root of Simpson's diversity index across productive rearrangements. TCRdb's version of the immuneACCESS table is confined to in-frame rearrangements and falls short of the full clone set. An unresolved V gene accounts for under half of the shortfall where checked; the remainder is of unknown origin. That table is the source of V, J and clone size, and D and trimming were worked out from the DNA. The sample table contains 200,000 to 300,000 clones; only one count was recorded for around 89% of them. The top ten hold roughly 6.7% of the sample.

This sample is part of a study of blood T cell repertoires in COVID-19 (TCRdb year 2020). Background on the whole study: Samples from collaborators originated in the United States, Italy and Spain and spanned both the acute and convalescent phases of COVID-19. The samples were drawn from two sources: the first 160 participants of the ongoing ImmuneRACE study, and 1,000 to 1,500 subjects contributed by 6 global collaborators. Sample metadata almost always included a de-identified subject ID, COVID-19 status, age in years and sex. The dataset comprised deeply sampled blood TCRbeta repertoires from subjects exposed to, actively infected with, or recovered from COVID-19. Where available, HLA class I and class II types were obtained from metadata supplied by the sample provider rather than from assay-based typing. The repertoires were released in a freely available public database meant as a resource for research on the immune response to SARS-CoV-2. The material from the prospective study consisted of cDNA or gDNA derived from T cells, B-cell-depleted T cells, or PBMCs. What the study reported, not specific to this receptor: The quantity of clinical and demographic metadata differed by source and by participant and was supplied without curation.

One collaborating source in Seattle enrolled patients during active infection and followed them longitudinally through the course of disease. Each collaborating institution followed its own protocols to collect whole blood in K2EDTA tubes. Collaborator samples were shipped for TCRbeta analysis as frozen whole blood, isolated PBMCs, or DNA extracted from either sample type. The rearrangement joined TRBV7-9 to TRBJ1-1; the best D guess is TRBD1, with 5 bases matching. What was sequenced was peripheral blood. This sequence originates from a woman aged 25 to 39 with COVID-19, enrolled during active disease. The DNA reads TGTGCCAGCAGCTTTACAGGGAACACTGAAGCTTTCTTT. It specifies CASSFTGNTEAFF. The full variable domain, with segments outside the CDR3 supplied by the reference TRBV7-9 and TRBJ1-1 proteins, appears as DTGVSQNPRHKITKRGQNVTFRCDPISEHNRLYWYRQTLGQGPEFLTYFQNEAQLEKSRLLSDRFSAERPKGSFSTLEIQRTEQGDSAMYLCASSFTGNTEAFFGQGTRLTVV.